Listed here are 5 T cell receptor beta chains from one sample, sequenced in a study of blood T cell repertoires in COVID-19 (dated by TCRdb to 2018 to 2020). Library generation was performed with the immunoSEQ multiplex PCR assay. TCRdb carries this immuneACCESS record with in-frame sequences only. Its versions omit some clonotypes, under half of them owing to an unresolved V gene in the studies checked, with the rest unexplained. This sample holds approximately 300,000 clones; about 89% were observed only once. Approximately 2.6% of the sample is held by the ten biggest clonotypes. The specimen was PBMCs or T cells enriched from blood (not recorded which). The source is a woman aged 18-30 years who had recovered from COVID-19.

This sequence joins TRBV7-8 and TRBJ2-6; D might be TRBD2 (5 bases). From germline, CDR1 is SGHVS and CDR2 FQNEAQ. The CDR3 consists of 17 residues. Trimming cost V 5 bases and J 0 bases, with 14 bases left between them. The CDR3 here is CASSPSRGFSGANVLTF. CDR3 bases: TGTGCCAGCAGCCCATCCCGGGGTTTCTCTGGGGCCAACGTCCTGACTTTC.

The chain recombines TRBV12-2 with TRBJ2-6; TRBD1 was called by the table and not checked on the DNA. TRBV12-2 is recorded as a pseudogene. This CDR3 region has 18 residues. CDR3 in amino acids: CASRRHRDRSSGANVLTF. DNA of the CDR3: TGTGCAAGTCGCCGACACCGGGACAGGTCTTCTGGGGCCAACGTCCTGACTTTC.

This clone was seen a few times. The V gene is TRBV7-9, the J gene TRBJ2-7, with TRBD1 identical over 8 bases. Germline lookup yields CDR1 SEHNR and CDR2 FQNEAQ (reference sequence). This CDR3 has 17 residues. Trimming cost V 4 bases and J 4 bases; bases outside gene matches: 15. The CDR3 DNA follows: TGTGCCAGCAGCTCCTATTACCTGACAGGGGAACGTTACGAGCAGTACTTC. Amino acid sequence: CASSSYYLTGERYEQYF.

The CDR3 here is CAWGSTNTGELFF. For the CDR3, the DNA is TGTGCCTGGGGTAGTACGAACACCGGGGAGCTGTTTTTT. J is TRBJ2-2 and V is TRBV30; D unresolved. V was trimmed by 5 bases and J by 0 bases, leaving 7 bases between them. Germline CDR1 is GTSNPN and CDR2 is SVGIG (reference sequence). CDR3 length: 13 amino acids. The full variable domain, completed using reference TRBV30 and TRBJ2-2, is SQTIHQWPATLVQPVGSPLSLECTVEGTSNPNLYWYRQAAGRGLQLLFYSVGIGQISSEVPQNLSASRPQDRQFILSSKKLLLSDSGFYLCAWGSTNTGELFFGEGSRLTVL.

V is TRBV5-1 and J is TRBJ2-1, with 7 positions matching TRBD2. Germline V CDR1 and CDR2: SGHRS, YFSETQ. J gave up 10 bases and V 3 bases, and 19 bases lay outside the gene matches. The CDR3 runs 17 residues. CDR3 region: CASSSVYGGSKVREQFF. DNA of the CDR3: TGCGCCAGCAGCTCCGTATACGGCGGGAGTAAGGTGAGGGAGCAGTTCTTC.